This T cell receptor (beta chain) stems from a study of blood T cell repertoires in COVID-19. Study background: Acute and convalescent COVID-19 samples came from the United States, Italy and Spain. Sources were T cells, B-cell-depleted T cells, or PBMCs; the material itself was cDNA or gDNA.

The authors' processing: Amplification from reference gene primers served as the basis for estimated nucleated cell counts. The data were produced by immunoSEQ multiplex PCR, yet TCRdb's version contains in-frame clones alone and is incomplete. V and J calls and clone size are those listed in that table; D and trimming were worked out from the DNA. Altogether 100,000 or so clones are present, 65% to 80% being singletons, with the ten largest covering around 19%. CDR1 and CDR2 from the germline V gene are SGDLS and YYNGEE. The junction had 15 bases not matched to a gene; V was cut back by 3 bases and J by 3 bases. The CDR3 is made up of 18 amino acids. This clone has a handful of counts.

The sequenced material came from peripheral blood. The rearrangement links TRBV9 to TRBJ2-5, with TRBD2 matching over 9 bases. The TCR sequence derives from a woman between 65 and 79 years old with acute or convalescent COVID-19. The CDR3 DNA follows: TGTGCCAGCAGCGCCAGGGTTTCTAGCGGGACACAAGAAGAGACCCAGTACTTC. It specifies CASSARVSSGTQEETQYF.